The clone carrying this T cell receptor (beta chain) has just a few counts. Its cognate antigen is unknown. This sample was included in a study of T-cell memory formation after mild COVID-19. TCRdb redid the calling of the 5' RACE reads with MiXCR, one entry per CDR3 protein. Of 450,000 to 650,000 distinct CDR3 sequences detected, more than 15% appear once; the ten largest clones hold approximately 12%. The CDR3 loop spans 15 amino acids. Germline V CDR1 and CDR2: SEHNR, FQNEAQ (reference sequence). V dropped 5 bases and J dropped 0 bases, with 11 bases sitting between them. Study-wide results and limits: CD8+ contracting clones occupied EMRA, while CD4+ ones occupied mainly CM and EM. Prior to infection, memory already included some responding clones, suggesting cross-reactive memory joined.

The rearrangement uses TRBV7-9 and TRBJ2-4; D unresolved. The TCR was taken from an adult woman who had mild COVID-19 (a few samples of this study predate the infection). Cell type and time point are not known. The specimen sequenced was PBMCs or a T cell subset sorted from them (not recorded which). As DNA, the CDR3 is TGTGCCAGCAGCCAAGGGTTACTAGCCAAAAACATTCAGTACTTC. Translation gives CASSQGLLAKNIQYF.